This TCR beta chain stems from a study of T cell responses to AZD1222 COVID-19 vaccine. The wider study: Second-dose timings of about 4 or about 12 weeks were pooled.

Trimming cost V 7 bases and J 7 bases; bases outside gene matches: 9. CDR3 size: 14 residues. Germline V lookup: CDR1 SNHLY, CDR2 FYNNEI. TCRdb keeps only in-frame clones here, not all; method: immunoSEQ multiplex PCR. This sample yields under 150,000 clones, of which roughly 90% are seen a single time; approximately 1.1% belongs to the top ten. This sequence was found in an adult in good health. This sample comprised peripheral blood, obtained on day 0 of AZD1222 vaccination. V gene TRBV2 combines with J gene TRBJ2-1; 8 positions agree with TRBD2. CDR3 sequence: CASNREGLKNEQFF. The DNA of the CDR3 is TGTGCCAGCAATCGGGAGGGCCTAAAAAATGAGCAGTTCTTC.